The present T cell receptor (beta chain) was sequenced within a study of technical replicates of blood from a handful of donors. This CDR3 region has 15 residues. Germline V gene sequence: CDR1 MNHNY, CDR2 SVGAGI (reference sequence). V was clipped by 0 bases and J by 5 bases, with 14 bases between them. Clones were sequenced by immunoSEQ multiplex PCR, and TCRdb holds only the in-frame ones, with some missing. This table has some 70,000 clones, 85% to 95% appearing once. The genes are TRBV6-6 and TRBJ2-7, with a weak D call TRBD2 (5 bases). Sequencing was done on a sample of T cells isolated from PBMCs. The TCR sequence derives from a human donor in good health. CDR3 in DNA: TGTGCCAGCAGTTACTCCGAGGGCCCTGGGAACGAGCAGTACTTC. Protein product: CASSYSEGPGNEQYF.